Here is one T cell receptor (beta chain) with its context. Its antigen is unknown. Produced via immunoSEQ multiplex PCR; TCRdb's table is partial and in-frame only. This sample has under 40,000 clones, with less than 90% found just once. The data belong to a study of PD-1 blockade in classical Hodgkin lymphoma. Study results and caveats: Diminished baseline TCR diversity has been reported in newly diagnosed patients relative to healthy donors.

V lost 1 base and J 5 bases, leaving 15 bases between the germline ends. CDR1 is SGHRS, CDR2 YFSETQ, per germline. The CDR3 spans 15 residues. Time point denoted: newly diagnosed, previously untreated cHL patient sample. Magnetic depletion of unwanted cells isolated CD4+ T cells from thawed PBMCs. The authors used newly diagnosed, untreated classical Hodgkin lymphoma PBMCs as comparison. This rearrangement joins TRBV5-1 to TRBJ2-5; TRBD1 might be the D (5 bases). The receptor comes from a human donor with classical Hodgkin lymphoma. Sequences were obtained from CD4+ T cells from blood. The CDR3 region is CASSLTGVVSETQYF. The CDR3 region has the DNA TGCGCCAGCAGCTTGACAGGCGTGGTCTCGGAGACCCAGTACTTC.